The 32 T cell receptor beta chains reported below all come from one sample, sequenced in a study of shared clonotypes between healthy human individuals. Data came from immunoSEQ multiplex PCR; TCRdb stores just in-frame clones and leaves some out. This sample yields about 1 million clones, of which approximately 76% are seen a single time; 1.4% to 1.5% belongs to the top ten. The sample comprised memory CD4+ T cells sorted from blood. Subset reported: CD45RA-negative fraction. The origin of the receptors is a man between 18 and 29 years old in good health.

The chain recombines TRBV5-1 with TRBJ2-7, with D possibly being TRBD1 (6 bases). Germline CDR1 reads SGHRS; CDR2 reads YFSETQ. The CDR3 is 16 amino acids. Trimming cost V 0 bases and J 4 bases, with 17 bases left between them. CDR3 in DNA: TGCGCCAGCAGCTTGGCTCAGGGGCGAGGAGGTTACGAGCAGTACTTC. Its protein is CASSLAQGRGGYEQYF.

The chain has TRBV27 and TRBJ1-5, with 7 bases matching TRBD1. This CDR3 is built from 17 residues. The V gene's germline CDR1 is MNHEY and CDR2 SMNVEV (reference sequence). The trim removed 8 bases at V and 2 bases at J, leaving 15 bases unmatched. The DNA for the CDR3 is TGTGCCAGCGGAACAGGGGTGAATAGCTTGGGCAATCAGCCCCAGCATTTT. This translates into CASGTGVNSLGNQPQHF.

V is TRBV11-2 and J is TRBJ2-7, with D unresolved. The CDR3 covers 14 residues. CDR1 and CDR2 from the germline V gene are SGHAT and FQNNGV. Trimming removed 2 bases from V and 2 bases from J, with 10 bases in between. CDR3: CASSLIGKPYEQYF. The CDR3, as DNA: TGTGCCAGCAGCTTAATTGGCAAACCCTACGAGCAGTACTTC. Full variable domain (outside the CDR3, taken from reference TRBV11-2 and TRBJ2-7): EAGVAQSPRYKIIEKRQSVAFWCNPISGHATLYWYQQILGQGPKLLIQFQNNGVVDDSQLPKDRFSAERLKGVDSTLKIQPAKLEDSAVYLCASSLIGKPYEQYFGPGTRLTVT.

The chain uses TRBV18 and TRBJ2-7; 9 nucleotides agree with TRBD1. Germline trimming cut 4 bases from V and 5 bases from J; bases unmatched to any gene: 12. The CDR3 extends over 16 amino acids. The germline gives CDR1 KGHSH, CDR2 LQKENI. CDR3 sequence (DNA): TGTGCCAGCTCACAAATGGAGGGACAGGGAAGAAACGAGCAGTACTTC. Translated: CASSQMEGQGRNEQYF. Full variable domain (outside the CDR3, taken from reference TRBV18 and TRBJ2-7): NAGVMQNPRHLVRRRGQEARLRCSPMKGHSHVYWYRQLPEEGLKFMVYLQKENIIDESGMPKERFSAEFPKEGPSILRIQQVVRGDSAAYFCASSQMEGQGRNEQYFGPGTRLTVT.

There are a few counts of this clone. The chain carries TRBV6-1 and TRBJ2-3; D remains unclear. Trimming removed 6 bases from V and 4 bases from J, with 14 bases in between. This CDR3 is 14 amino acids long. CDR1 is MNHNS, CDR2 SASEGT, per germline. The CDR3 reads CASRRQPTADTQYF. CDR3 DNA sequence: TGTGCCAGCAGGCGGCAGCCTACCGCAGATACGCAGTATTTT.

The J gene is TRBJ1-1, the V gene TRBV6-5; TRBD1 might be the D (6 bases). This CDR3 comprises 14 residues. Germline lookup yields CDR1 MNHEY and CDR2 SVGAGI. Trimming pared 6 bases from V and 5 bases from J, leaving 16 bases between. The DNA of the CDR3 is TGTGCCAGCAGACCTAACAGGGATAGTACTGAAGCTTTCTTT. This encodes CASRPNRDSTEAFF.

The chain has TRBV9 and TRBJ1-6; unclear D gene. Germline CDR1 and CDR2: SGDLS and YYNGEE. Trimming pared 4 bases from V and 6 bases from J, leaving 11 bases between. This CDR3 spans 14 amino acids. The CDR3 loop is CASSPRPSNSPLHF. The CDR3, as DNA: TGTGCCAGCAGCCCACGACCTAGTAATTCACCCCTCCACTTT.

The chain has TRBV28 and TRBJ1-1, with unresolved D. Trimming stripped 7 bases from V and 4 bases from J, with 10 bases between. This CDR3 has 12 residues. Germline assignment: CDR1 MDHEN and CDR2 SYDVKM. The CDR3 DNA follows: TGTGCCAGCAAAGGACTCGGCACTGAAGCTTTCTTT. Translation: CASKGLGTEAFF.

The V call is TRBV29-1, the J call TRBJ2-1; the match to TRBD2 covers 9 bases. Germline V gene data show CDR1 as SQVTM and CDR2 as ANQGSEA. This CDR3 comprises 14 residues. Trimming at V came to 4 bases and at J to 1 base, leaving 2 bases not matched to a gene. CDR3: CSVVLAGSYNEQFF. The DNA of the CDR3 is TGCAGCGTTGTACTAGCGGGTTCCTACAATGAGCAGTTCTTC.

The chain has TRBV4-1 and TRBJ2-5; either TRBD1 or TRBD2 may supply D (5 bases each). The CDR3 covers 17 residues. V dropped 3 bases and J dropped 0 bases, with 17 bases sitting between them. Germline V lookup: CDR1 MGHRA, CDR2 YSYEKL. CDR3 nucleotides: TGCGCCAGCAGCCAGCCCCCCGGGACCACGTACCAAGAGACCCAGTACTTC. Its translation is CASSQPPGTTYQETQYF.

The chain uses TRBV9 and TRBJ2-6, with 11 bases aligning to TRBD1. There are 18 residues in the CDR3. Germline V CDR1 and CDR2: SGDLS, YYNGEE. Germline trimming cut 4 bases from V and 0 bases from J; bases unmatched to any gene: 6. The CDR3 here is CASSHRDRGTSGANVLTF. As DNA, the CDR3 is TGTGCCAGCAGCCACCGGGACAGGGGGACCTCTGGGGCCAACGTCCTGACTTTC.

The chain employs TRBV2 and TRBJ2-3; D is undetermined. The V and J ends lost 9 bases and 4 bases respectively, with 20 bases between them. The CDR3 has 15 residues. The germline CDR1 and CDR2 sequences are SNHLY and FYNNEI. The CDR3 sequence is CASSSSRGAADTQYF. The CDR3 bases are TGTGCCAGTTCGTCCAGTCGTGGTGCAGCAGATACGCAGTATTTT.

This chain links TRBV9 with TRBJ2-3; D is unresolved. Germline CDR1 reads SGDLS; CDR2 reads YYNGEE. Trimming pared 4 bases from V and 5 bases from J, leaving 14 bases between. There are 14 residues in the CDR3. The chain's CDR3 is CASSLRRSGDTQYF. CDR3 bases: TGTGCCAGCAGCCTACGGCGGTCGGGAGATACGCAGTATTTT.

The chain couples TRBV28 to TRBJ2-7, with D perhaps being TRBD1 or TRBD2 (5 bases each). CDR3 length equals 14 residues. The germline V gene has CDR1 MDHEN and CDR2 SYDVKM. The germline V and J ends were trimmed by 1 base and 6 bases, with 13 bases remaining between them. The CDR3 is CASSLSPNGGEQYF. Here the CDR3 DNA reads TGTGCCAGCAGTTTATCCCCCAATGGGGGCGAGCAGTACTTC. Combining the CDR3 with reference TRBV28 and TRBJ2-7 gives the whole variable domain DVKVTQSSRYLVKRTGEKVFLECVQDMDHENMFWYRQDPGLGLRLIYFSYDVKMKEKGDIPEGYSVSREKKERFSLILESASTNQTSMYLCASSLSPNGGEQYFGPGTRLTVT.

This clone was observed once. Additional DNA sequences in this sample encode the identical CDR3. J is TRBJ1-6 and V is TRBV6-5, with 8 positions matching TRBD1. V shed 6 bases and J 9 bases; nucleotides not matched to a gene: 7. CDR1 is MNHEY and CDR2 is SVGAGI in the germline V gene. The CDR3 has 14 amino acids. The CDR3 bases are TGTGCCAGCAGACCCGGACAGGGCATTTCACCCCTCCACTTT. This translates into CASRPGQGISPLHF.

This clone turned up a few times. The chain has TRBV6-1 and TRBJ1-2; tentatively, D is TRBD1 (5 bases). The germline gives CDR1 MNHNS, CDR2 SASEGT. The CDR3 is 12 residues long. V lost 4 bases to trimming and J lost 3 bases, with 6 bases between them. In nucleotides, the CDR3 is TGTGCCAGCAGTGCAGGGTACTATGGCTACACCTTC. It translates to CASSAGYYGYTF.

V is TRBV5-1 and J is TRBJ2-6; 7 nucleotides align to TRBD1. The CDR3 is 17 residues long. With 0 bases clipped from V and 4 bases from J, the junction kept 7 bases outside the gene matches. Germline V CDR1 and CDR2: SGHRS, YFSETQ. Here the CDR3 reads CASSLGQGRSGANVLTF. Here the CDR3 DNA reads TGCGCCAGCAGCTTGGGACAGGGACGGTCCGGGGCCAACGTCCTGACTTTC.

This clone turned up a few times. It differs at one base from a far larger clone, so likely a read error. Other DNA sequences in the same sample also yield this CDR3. Here the CDR3 reads CASSLGQNSPLHF. In nucleotides, the CDR3 is TGTGCCAGCAGCTTGGGACAGAATTCACCCCTCCACTTT. The rearrangement joins TRBV7-2 to TRBJ1-6; 7 positions agree with TRBD1. V shed 3 bases, J shed 7 bases, and the junction held 0 bases outside the gene matches. Germline-derived CDR1 and CDR2 are SGHTA and FQGNSA. This CDR3 is built from 13 residues.

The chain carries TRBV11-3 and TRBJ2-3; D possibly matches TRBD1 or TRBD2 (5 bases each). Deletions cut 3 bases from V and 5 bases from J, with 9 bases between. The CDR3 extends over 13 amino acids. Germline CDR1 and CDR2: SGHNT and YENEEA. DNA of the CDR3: TGTGCCAGCAGCTTCCGGGACGAAGATACGCAGTATTTT. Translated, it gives CASSFRDEDTQYF.

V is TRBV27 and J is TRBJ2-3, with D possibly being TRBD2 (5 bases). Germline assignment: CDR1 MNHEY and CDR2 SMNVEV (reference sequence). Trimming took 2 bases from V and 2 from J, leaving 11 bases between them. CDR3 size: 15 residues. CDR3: CASSLRPEATDTQYF. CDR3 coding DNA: TGTGCCAGCAGTTTACGTCCGGAGGCCACAGATACGCAGTATTTT.

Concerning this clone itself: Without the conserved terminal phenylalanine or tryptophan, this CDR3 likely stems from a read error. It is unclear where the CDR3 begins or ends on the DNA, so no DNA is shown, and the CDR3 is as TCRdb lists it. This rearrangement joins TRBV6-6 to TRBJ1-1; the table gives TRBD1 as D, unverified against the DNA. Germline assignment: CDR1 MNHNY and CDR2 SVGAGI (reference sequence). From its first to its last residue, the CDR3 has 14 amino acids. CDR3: CASSYSAGAILPTL.

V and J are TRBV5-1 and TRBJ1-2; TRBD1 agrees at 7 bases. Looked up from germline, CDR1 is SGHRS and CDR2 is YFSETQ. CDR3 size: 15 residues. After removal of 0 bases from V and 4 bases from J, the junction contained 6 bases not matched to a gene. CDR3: CASSLDWDSSYGYTF. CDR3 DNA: TGCGCCAGCAGCTTGGACTGGGACAGCTCCTATGGCTACACCTTC.

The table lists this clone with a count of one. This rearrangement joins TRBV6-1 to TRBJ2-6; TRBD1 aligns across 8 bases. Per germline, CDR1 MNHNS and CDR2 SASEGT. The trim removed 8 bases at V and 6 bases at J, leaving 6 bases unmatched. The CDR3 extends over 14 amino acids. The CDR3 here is CASRGQGAANVLTF. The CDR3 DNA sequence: TGTGCCAGCCGCGGACAGGGCGCGGCCAACGTCCTGACTTTC.

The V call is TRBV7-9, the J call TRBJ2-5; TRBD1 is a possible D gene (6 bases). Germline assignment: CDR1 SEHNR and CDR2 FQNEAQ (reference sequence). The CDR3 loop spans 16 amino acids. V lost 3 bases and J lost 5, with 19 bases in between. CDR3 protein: CASSFYGAWTVETQYF. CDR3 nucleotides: TGTGCCAGCAGCTTTTATGGAGCCTGGACAGTGGAGACCCAGTACTTC.

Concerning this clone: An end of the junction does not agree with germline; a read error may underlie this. The CDR3: CASSVTHPKVPYEQYF. The CDR3 nucleotides read TGTGCCAGCAGCGTAACGCATCCCAAAGTACCCTACGAGCAGTACTTC. The chain carries TRBV7-3 and TRBJ2-7; D is ambiguous. CDR1 is SGHTA and CDR2 is FQGTGA in the germline V gene. The length of the CDR3 is 16 residues.

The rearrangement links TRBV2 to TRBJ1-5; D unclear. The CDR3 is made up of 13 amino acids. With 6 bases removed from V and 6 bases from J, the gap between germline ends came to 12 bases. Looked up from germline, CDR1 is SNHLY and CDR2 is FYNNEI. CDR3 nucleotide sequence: TGTGCCAGCAGCGCGGGGTCAAGTCAGCCCCAGCATTTT. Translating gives CASSAGSSQPQHF.

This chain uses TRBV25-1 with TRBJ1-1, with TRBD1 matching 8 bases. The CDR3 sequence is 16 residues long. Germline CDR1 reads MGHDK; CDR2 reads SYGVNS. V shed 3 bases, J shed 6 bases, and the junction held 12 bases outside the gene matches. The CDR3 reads CASSDARAGGISEAFF. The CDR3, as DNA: TGTGCCAGCAGTGATGCCCGGGCAGGGGGCATCTCTGAAGCTTTCTTT.

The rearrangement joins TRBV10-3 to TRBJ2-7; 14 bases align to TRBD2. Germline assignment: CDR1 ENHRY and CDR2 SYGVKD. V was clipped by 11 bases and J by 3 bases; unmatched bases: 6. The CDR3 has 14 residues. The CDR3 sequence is CAVGTSGSVYEQYF. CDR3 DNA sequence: TGTGCCGTCGGGACTAGCGGGAGTGTCTACGAGCAGTACTTC.

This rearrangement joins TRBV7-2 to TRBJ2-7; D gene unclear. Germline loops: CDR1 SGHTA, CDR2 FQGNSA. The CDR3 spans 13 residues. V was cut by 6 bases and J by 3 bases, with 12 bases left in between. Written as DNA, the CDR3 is TGTGCCAGCAGGGTTGACCGTAACTACGAGCAGTACTTC. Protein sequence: CASRVDRNYEQYF.

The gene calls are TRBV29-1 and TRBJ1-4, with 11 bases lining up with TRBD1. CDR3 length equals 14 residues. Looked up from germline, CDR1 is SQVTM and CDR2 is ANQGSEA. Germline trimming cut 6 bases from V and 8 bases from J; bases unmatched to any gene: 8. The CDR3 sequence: CSVGQGAGGEKLFF. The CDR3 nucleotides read TGCAGCGTCGGACAGGGGGCCGGGGGGGAAAAACTGTTTTTT.

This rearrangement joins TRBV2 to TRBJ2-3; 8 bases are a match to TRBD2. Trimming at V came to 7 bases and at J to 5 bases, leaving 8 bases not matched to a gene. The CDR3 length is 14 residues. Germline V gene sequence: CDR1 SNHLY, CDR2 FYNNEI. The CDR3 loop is CASNERGPLDTQYF. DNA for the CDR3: TGTGCCAGCAACGAGCGGGGGCCATTAGATACGCAGTATTTT.

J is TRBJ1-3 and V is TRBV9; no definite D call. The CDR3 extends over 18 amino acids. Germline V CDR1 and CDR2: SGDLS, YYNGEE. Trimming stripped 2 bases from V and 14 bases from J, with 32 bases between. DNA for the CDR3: TGTGCCAGCAGCGTTGGAGAATATCCGCTCGGGTATCCTGGCAAGGTATATTTT. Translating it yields CASSVGEYPLGYPGKVYF.